This record concerns one T cell receptor beta chain sequence. It was via CD45RO/CCR7/CD25/CD127/CD95/CD27 that CD4+ naive, central memory, regulatory and stem cell-like memory cells were sorted. Purity above 98% was achieved in all sorted populations. Since all of the isolated RNA was reverse transcribed, expressed TCRB transcripts were what got sequenced. Here immunoSEQ multiplex PCR was the method, and the copy in TCRdb shows in-frame clones only, minus some. The sample lists around 40,000 clones, 55% to 70% occurring once. This entry comes from a study of beta chain features in type 1 diabetes. The material sequenced was Tregs from blood. This TCR was sampled from a woman under 40 in good health.

The CDR3, as DNA: TGTGCCAGCAACGGACAGGTGGGATCCTACGAGCAGTACTTC. It encodes CASNGQVGSYEQYF. The chain recombines TRBV2 with TRBJ2-7, with TRBD1 matching over 7 bases. V was clipped by 7 bases and J by 1 base; unmatched bases: 7. This CDR3 has 14 amino acids. In germline, CDR1 is SNHLY, CDR2 FYNNEI.